The 32 T cell receptor beta chains presented below share a single source sample, sequenced in a study of blood T cell repertoires in COVID-19. The repertoire was sequenced with immunoSEQ multiplex PCR; TCRdb's copy has only in-frame clones and lacks some. This sample carries about 38,000 clones, around 80% of them seen once, and the ten largest clones take around 1.6%. The sequenced sample was peripheral blood. All receptors come from a man in his 60s with COVID-19, enrolled during active disease.

The chain recombines TRBV20-1 with TRBJ1-1; D possibly corresponds to TRBD1 (5 bases). The V gene's germline CDR1 is DFQATT and CDR2 SNEGSKA (reference sequence). This CDR3 has 13 residues. Trimming shortened V by 3 bases and J by 5 bases, and 13 bases separated the two germline ends. CDR3 protein: CSASTQKGTEAFF. The DNA for the CDR3 is TGCAGTGCTAGTACACAGAAGGGGACTGAAGCTTTCTTT.

The V call is TRBV5-3, the J call TRBJ2-7; 9 bases match TRBD2. TRBV5-3 is noted as an ORF with a role that remains uncertain. After removal of 1 base from V and 0 bases from J, the junction contained 14 bases not matched to a gene. The CDR3 extends over 19 amino acids. CDR3 coding DNA: TGTGCCAGAAGCTTGCCTCAAGGACTAGCGAGAAATACCTCCTACGAGCAGTACTTC. This codes for CARSLPQGLARNTSYEQYF.

The chain links TRBV24-1 to TRBJ2-3; TRBD1 is a possible D gene (5 bases). CDR1 KGHDR and CDR2 SFDVKD come from the germline V gene. The V and J ends lost 4 bases and 7 bases respectively, with 8 bases between them. The CDR3 covers 12 residues. The CDR3: CATSETAYTQYF. The CDR3 DNA follows: TGTGCCACCAGTGAGACAGCATATACGCAGTATTTT.

The chain couples TRBV30 to TRBJ1-2; 7 bases fit TRBD1. After removal of 5 bases from V and 1 base from J, the junction contained 7 bases not matched to a gene. Germline loops: CDR1 GTSNPN, CDR2 SVGIG (reference sequence). This CDR3 spans 14 amino acids. CDR3 coding DNA: TGTGCCTGGCGTAGGGGACAGTTTAACTATGGCTACACCTTC. Its protein is CAWRRGQFNYGYTF.

The chain is built from TRBV21-1 and TRBJ2-3; the table calls TRBD1, which could not be checked here. TRBV21-1 is shown as a pseudogene. CDR3 length: 14 amino acids. The DNA for the CDR3 is TGTGCCAGCAGCCGGGACAGGGCGAGAGATACGCAGTATTTT. Its protein product is CASSRDRARDTQYF.

V gene TRBV6-1 combines with J gene TRBJ1-1, with D perhaps matching TRBD1 (5 bases). The germline V gene has CDR1 MNHNS and CDR2 SASEGT. V was clipped by 3 bases and J by 2 bases, with 10 bases between them. The CDR3 covers 14 residues. CDR3 DNA sequence: TGTGCCAGCAGTGAGAGACAGATAAACACTGAAGCTTTCTTT. Translated, it gives CASSERQINTEAFF.

The V gene is TRBV5-1, the J gene TRBJ1-1; 7 bases fit TRBD1. The CDR3 is 12 amino acids. Trimming took 6 bases from V and 3 from J; bases not matched to a gene: 2. Per the germline V gene, CDR1 is SGHRS and CDR2 is YFSETQ. The CDR3 reads CASTDRDTEAFF. The CDR3 DNA reads as TGCGCCAGCACCGACAGGGACACTGAAGCTTTCTTT.

Here the CDR3 reads CASRRGANTGELFF. Here the CDR3 DNA reads TGTGCCAGCAGGCGGGGAGCGAACACCGGGGAGCTGTTTTTT. The chain is built from TRBV6-5 and TRBJ2-2; D perhaps matches TRBD2 (6 bases). Germline CDR1 MNHEY, CDR2 SVGAGI. The CDR3 covers 14 residues. V was shortened by 6 bases and J by 0 bases, with 8 bases between the two germline ends.

This chain uses TRBV21-1 with TRBJ1-3. TRBV21-1 is labeled a pseudogene. The CDR3 has 15 amino acids. The chain's CDR3 is CASSKHKSSGNTIYF. In DNA, the CDR3 is TGTGCCAGCAGCAAACATAAGAGCTCTGGAAACACCATATATTTT.

The chain recombines TRBV28 with TRBJ1-2; TRBD1 matches at 7 bases. Germline V gene lookup returns CDR1 MDHEN and CDR2 SYDVKM. With 6 bases clipped from V and 8 bases from J, the junction kept 6 bases outside the gene matches. This CDR3 region has 12 residues. The chain's CDR3 is CASREGAWGYTF. The DNA of the CDR3 is TGTGCCAGCAGGGAGGGGGCGTGGGGCTACACCTTC.

The chain links TRBV5-8 to TRBJ1-4, with TRBD1 matching 9 bases. V lost 2 bases and J lost 14; bases outside the gene matches: 7. CDR3 length equals 13 residues. Germline lookup yields CDR1 SGHTS and CDR2 YDEGEE. The CDR3 sequence: CASSLTGGNQLFF. The CDR3 DNA follows: TGTGCCAGCAGCTTAACAGGGGGCAATCAGCTGTTTTTT.

The DNA for the CDR3 is TGTGCCAGCAGTTTGTACCTGAGGAATGGCTACACCTTC. Translating it yields CASSLYLRNGYTF. The V and J genes are TRBV28 and TRBJ1-2; no clear D gene. The length of the CDR3 is 13 residues. V lost 3 bases and J 6 bases, leaving 11 bases between the germline ends. Germline CDR1 MDHEN, CDR2 SYDVKM.

The V gene is TRBV11-1, the J gene TRBJ1-1; D gene uncertain. The CDR3 spans 14 residues. CDR1 is SGHAT and CDR2 is FQDESV in the germline V gene (reference sequence). Trimming took 2 bases from V and 5 from J, leaving 12 bases between them. CDR3 protein: CASSLWGERTEAFF. The CDR3 nucleotides read TGTGCCAGCAGCTTATGGGGAGAACGAACTGAAGCTTTCTTT.

The chain links TRBV2 to TRBJ1-1; no definite D call. The V end was cut by 2 bases, the J end by 4 bases, with 8 bases between. Looked up from germline, CDR1 is SNHLY and CDR2 is FYNNEI. The CDR3 is 13 amino acids. Here the CDR3 DNA reads TGTGCCAGCAGTGAATTCGGAGGCACTGAAGCTTTCTTT. Amino acid sequence: CASSEFGGTEAFF. Variable domain in full (rest from reference TRBV2 and TRBJ1-1): EPEVTQTPSHQVTQMGQEVILRCVPISNHLYFYWYRQILGQKVEFLVSFYNNEISEKSEIFDDQFSVERPDGSNFTLKIRSTKLEDSAMYFCASSEFGGTEAFFGQGTRLTVV.

This rearrangement joins TRBV4-2 to TRBJ2-7, with D maybe TRBD2 (5 bases). Germline lookup yields CDR1 LGHNA and CDR2 YNFKEQ. The CDR3 is 14 amino acids. The V end lost 1 base, the J end lost 6 bases, and 13 bases lay between the germline ends. CDR3 nucleotides: TGTGCCAGCAGCCAAGGGTTTTCTAGCCTCGAGCAGTACTTC. Its protein product is CASSQGFSSLEQYF.

This clone was observed a single time. The chain employs TRBV3-1 (or the pseudogene TRBV3-2) and TRBJ1-6; D not resolved. Germline assignment: CDR1 LGHDT and CDR2 YNNKEL (reference sequence). V lost 2 bases and J lost 9, with 14 bases in between. The CDR3 contains 15 residues. CDR3 sequence: CASSQQSDSRSPLHF. In DNA, the CDR3 is TGTGCCAGCAGCCAACAATCAGACTCCCGTTCACCCCTCCACTTT.

V usage is TRBV18 and J usage is TRBJ2-5, with TRBD1 matching over 12 bases. The CDR3 spans 15 residues. Trimming at V came to 3 bases and at J to 5 bases, leaving 4 bases not matched to a gene. Germline V gives CDR1 KGHSH, CDR2 LQKENI. The CDR3 loop reads CASSPGTGGRETQYF. CDR3 DNA: TGTGCCAGCTCACCGGGGACAGGGGGCCGGGAGACCCAGTACTTC.

V is TRBV11-2 and J is TRBJ2-7, with TRBD2 matching over 12 bases. The J segment lost 1 base and the V segment lost 5 bases, leaving 3 bases of the junction unmatched. The CDR3 spans 15 residues. CDR1 SGHAT and CDR2 FQNNGV come from the germline V gene. This CDR3 reads CASSPSGRASYEQYF. CDR3 DNA: TGTGCCAGCAGCCCTAGCGGGAGGGCATCCTACGAGCAGTACTTC.

The gene calls are TRBV27 and TRBJ2-3; perhaps TRBD2 as D (6 bases). The CDR3 sequence is 14 residues long. Germline CDR1 MNHEY, CDR2 SMNVEV (reference sequence). The ends were cut back, 8 bases at V and 7 bases at J, with 19 bases in the middle. DNA of the CDR3: TGTGCCAGCCCAGCGGGCCAAGGGCCATATACGCAGTATTTT. It codes for CASPAGQGPYTQYF.

The chain combines TRBV5-1 with TRBJ2-1, with TRBD2 matching over 9 bases. This CDR3 has 16 residues. V shed 1 base and J 5 bases; nucleotides not matched to a gene: 7. Per the germline V gene, CDR1 is SGHRS and CDR2 is YFSETQ. CDR3 sequence (DNA): TGCGCCAGCAGCTTGCGGGCGGCGGGAGGGGACAATGAGCAGTTCTTC. It codes for CASSLRAAGGDNEQFF.

The rearrangement uses TRBV7-8 and TRBJ1-4; 7 bases are a match to TRBD1. Germline CDR1 is SGHVS and CDR2 is FQNEAQ. Trimming at V came to 5 bases and at J to 4 bases, leaving 7 bases not matched to a gene. The CDR3 runs 15 residues. In DNA, the CDR3 is TGTGCCAGCAGCCTGAGACAGGGCATTAATGAAAAACTGTTTTTT. Translated: CASSLRQGINEKLFF.

This chain connects TRBV2 to TRBJ2-4, with TRBD1 as a possible D gene (7 bases). Germline CDR1 SNHLY, CDR2 FYNNEI. Trimming removed 4 bases from V and 2 bases from J, with 12 bases in between. The CDR3 extends over 15 amino acids. Written as DNA, the CDR3 is TGTGCCAGCAGTGGGAGGGGGCCCACCAAAAACATTCAGTACTTC. It specifies CASSGRGPTKNIQYF.

The V call is TRBV5-4, the J call TRBJ2-3; perhaps TRBD2 as D (6 bases). Trimming took 4 bases from V and 6 from J, leaving 12 bases between them. The CDR3 has 13 amino acids. Germline V CDR1 and CDR2: SGHNT, YYREEE (reference sequence). CDR3 sequence reads: CASSQREADTQYF. The CDR3 DNA reads as TGTGCCAGCAGCCAGAGGGAGGCGGATACGCAGTATTTT.

V and J are TRBV27 and TRBJ1-5; 10 bases are shared with TRBD1. The CDR3 contains 20 residues. Per germline, CDR1 MNHEY and CDR2 SMNVEV (reference sequence). The V segment lost 4 bases and the J segment 0 bases; nucleotides outside the gene matches: 15. The CDR3 here is CASSSRDRGSRGYSNQPQHF. The DNA of the CDR3 is TGTGCCAGCAGTTCCCGGGACAGGGGTTCGAGGGGTTATAGCAATCAGCCCCAGCATTTT.

This chain uses TRBV19 with TRBJ1-3; D unclear. Per germline, CDR1 LNHDA and CDR2 SQIVND (reference sequence). This CDR3 region has 14 residues. Trimming cost V 9 bases and J 5 bases, with 17 bases left between them. CDR3 region: CASGRSGWRNTIYF. The CDR3 region has the DNA TGTGCCAGCGGCCGGTCGGGGTGGAGAAACACCATATATTTT.

The genes are TRBV5-4 and TRBJ2-3; the match to TRBD2 covers 12 bases. The V segment lost 5 bases and the J segment 6 bases; nucleotides outside the gene matches: 10. CDR3 size: 16 residues. Germline loops: CDR1 SGHNT, CDR2 YYREEE (reference sequence). Here the CDR3 DNA reads TGTGCCAGCAGTCTAGCGGGAGGGCTTCAGCGCGATACGCAGTATTTT. Protein: CASSLAGGLQRDTQYF.

There are a few counts of this clone. The chain employs TRBV27 and TRBJ1-2; D might be TRBD1 (5 bases). Germline lookup yields CDR1 MNHEY and CDR2 SMNVEV (reference sequence). Trimming shortened V by 5 bases and J by 2 bases, and 15 bases separated the two germline ends. The CDR3 loop spans 15 amino acids. CDR3 nucleotide sequence: TGTGCCAGCAGTCCAGGAAGGGGCTGGAACTATGGCTACACCTTC. Its protein product is CASSPGRGWNYGYTF.

The chain has TRBV7-9 and TRBJ1-6, with D perhaps matching TRBD1 (5 bases). The V end was cut by 3 bases, the J end by 10 bases, with 16 bases between. Germline CDR1 reads SEHNR; CDR2 reads FQNEAQ (reference sequence). This CDR3 comprises 15 residues. Here the CDR3 reads CASSFGQERGSPLHF. The CDR3 DNA is TGTGCCAGCAGCTTCGGGCAGGAAAGGGGATCACCCCTCCACTTT.

The genes are TRBV24-1 and TRBJ2-1; the D gene is possibly TRBD1 (6 bases). V lost 4 bases, J lost 15 bases, and 18 bases lay in between. The CDR3 length is 13 residues. The germline gives CDR1 KGHDR, CDR2 SFDVKD. The CDR3 loop is CATSDPPQGPLFF. CDR3 sequence (DNA): TGTGCCACCAGTGACCCACCACAGGGTCCTCTGTTCTTC.

This clone was picked up a small number of times. This chain links TRBV7-8 with TRBJ2-1; 10 bases match TRBD1. V dropped 1 base and J dropped 6; count of bases not matched to a gene: 9. This CDR3 has 17 residues. From germline, CDR1 is SGHVS and CDR2 FQNEAQ. This CDR3 reads CASSLVYRQGASNEQFF. The CDR3 nucleotides are TGTGCCAGCAGCTTAGTATATCGACAGGGGGCGTCCAATGAGCAGTTCTTC.

The V and J genes are TRBV6-5 and TRBJ1-1; D remains unclear. The CDR3 totals 16 residues. Trimming took off 3 bases at V and 4 bases at J, with 18 bases between the two ends. Germline V gene data show CDR1 as MNHEY and CDR2 as SVGAGI. Here the CDR3 DNA reads TGTGCCAGCAGTTATTTAGACGAGGATCCGGGCACTGAAGCTTTCTTT. Its translation is CASSYLDEDPGTEAFF.

This rearrangement joins TRBV30 to TRBJ2-7; D is perhaps TRBD2 (6 bases). CDR1 and CDR2 from the germline V gene are GTSNPN and SVGIG (reference sequence). V was trimmed by 2 bases and J by 3 bases, leaving 8 bases between them. There are 12 residues in the CDR3. The CDR3: CAWSRRGYEQYF. The CDR3 region has the DNA TGTGCCTGGAGTCGGAGGGGCTACGAGCAGTACTTC.